Following are 18 T cell receptor beta chains from one sample sequenced in a study of beta chain features in type 1 diabetes. Antigens for these TCRs are unknown. Whole-study results and caveats: Among all four CD4+ subsets, Type 1 diabetes patients had TCRB CDR3s that were moderately but significantly shorter.

Expressed TCRB transcripts were sequenced because the entire RNA isolate underwent reverse transcription. TCRdb keeps only in-frame clones here, not all; method: immunoSEQ multiplex PCR. The profile shows 130,000 or so clones, roughly 17% of them singletons. Source material: central memory CD4+ T cells from blood. These receptors originate from a man aged 18-30 years with type 1 diabetes.

The chain employs TRBV2 and TRBJ2-5; TRBD2 matches at 7 bases. The CDR3 is 15 residues long. The junction had 7 bases not matched to a gene; V was cut back by 2 bases and J by 4 bases. Germline V gene data show CDR1 as SNHLY and CDR2 as FYNNEI. CDR3 coding DNA: TGTGCCAGCAGTGAATATAGGCCTAGCGGAGAGACCCAGTACTTC. Protein sequence: CASSEYRPSGETQYF.

This clone has just a few counts. The chain is built from TRBV30 and TRBJ2-3, with TRBD2 identical over 9 bases. The ends lost 5 bases at V and 2 bases at J; junction bases unmatched: 5. Germline-derived CDR1 and CDR2 are GTSNPN and SVGIG (reference sequence). The CDR3 is 14 amino acids. CDR3 nucleotides: TGTGCCTGGGGGGGACTAGCCCTCACAGATACGCAGTATTTT. It translates to CAWGGLALTDTQYF.

This clone was detected only a few times. The V gene is TRBV4-3, the J gene TRBJ2-1; perhaps TRBD2 as D (5 bases). In germline, CDR1 is LGHNA, CDR2 YSLEER. The CDR3 consists of 16 residues. V dropped 0 bases and J dropped 4 bases, with 13 bases sitting between them. CDR3 loop: CASSQDLASPYNEQFF. In nucleotides, the CDR3 is TGCGCCAGCAGCCAAGATTTGGCTAGCCCTTACAATGAGCAGTTCTTC.

This clone was detected a few times. The V call is TRBV11-3, the J call TRBJ2-1; 12 nucleotides line up with TRBD2. The CDR3 sequence is 15 residues long. With V trimmed by 4 bases and J by 8 bases, 6 bases remained unmatched. The germline gives CDR1 SGHNT, CDR2 YENEEA. CDR3 nucleotide sequence: TGTGCCAGCAGCTCTAGCGGGAGGGCCGCCGATGAGCAGTTCTTC. Protein sequence: CASSSSGRAADEQFF.

This clone was detected only a few times. The chain joins TRBV7-9 to TRBJ2-1; D is ambiguous. Germline loops: CDR1 SEHNR, CDR2 FQNEAQ (reference sequence). CDR3 length: 12 residues. V was cut by 5 bases and J by 6 bases, with 8 bases left in between. The CDR3, as DNA: TGTGCCAGCAGCCCTCTAGGCAATGAGCAGTTCTTC. Amino acids: CASSPLGNEQFF.

The chain employs TRBV9 and TRBJ2-5; weak D call: TRBD2 (5 bases). This CDR3 is 14 amino acids long. The V gene's germline CDR1 is SGDLS and CDR2 YYNGEE. Trimming stripped 1 base from V and 4 bases from J, with 11 bases between. CDR3 protein: CASSVYPEGETQYF. In DNA form, the CDR3 reads TGTGCCAGCAGCGTATACCCCGAGGGAGAGACCCAGTACTTC.

This clone has just a few counts. This rearrangement joins TRBV30 to TRBJ2-4, with D possibly matching TRBD2 (6 bases). The CDR3 loop spans 14 amino acids. The V gene's germline CDR1 is GTSNPN and CDR2 SVGIG (reference sequence). The V and J ends lost 0 bases and 1 base respectively, with 7 bases between them. As DNA, the CDR3 is TGTGCCTGGAGTGTAGGAGGGGCCAAAAACATTCAGTACTTC. This gives the protein CAWSVGGAKNIQYF.

This chain links TRBV30 with TRBJ1-4; possible D gene TRBD1, 5 bases. Trimming removed 5 bases at V and 10 bases at J, with 20 bases between. Germline-derived CDR1 and CDR2 are GTSNPN and SVGIG (reference sequence). The CDR3 totals 14 residues. The CDR3 protein is CAWELEGRKGKLFF. The CDR3 DNA reads as TGTGCCTGGGAGCTTGAGGGGCGGAAGGGAAAACTGTTTTTT.

The J gene is TRBJ2-7, the V gene TRBV6-5; 8 positions match TRBD1. The CDR3 spans 15 residues. Germline V gene lookup returns CDR1 MNHEY and CDR2 SVGAGI. Trimming removed 5 bases from V and 9 bases from J; junction bases left unmatched: 15. CDR3 region: CASSGQWTGLFTQYF. The CDR3 region has the DNA TGTGCCAGCAGTGGGCAGTGGACAGGGCTGTTCACGCAGTACTTC.

The J gene is TRBJ1-2, the V gene TRBV30; D remains unclear. Germline assignment: CDR1 GTSNPN and CDR2 SVGIG (reference sequence). Trimming took 7 bases from V and 14 from J, leaving 20 bases between them. The length of the CDR3 is 11 residues. The CDR3 is CASSTAAPSTF. The CDR3 DNA reads as TGTGCCTCTTCCACCGCGGCCCCAAGTACCTTC.

The CDR3 region is CASSWGPGRGISDTQYF. CDR3 coding DNA: TGTGCCAGCAGTTGGGGCCCCGGGAGGGGCATTTCAGATACGCAGTATTTT. The chain links TRBV28 to TRBJ2-3; 8 nucleotides match TRBD2. CDR1 is MDHEN and CDR2 is SYDVKM in the germline V gene. The V gene end was trimmed by 4 bases and the J gene end by 4 bases; junction bases not matched to a gene: 13. The CDR3 totals 17 residues.

This clone is medium-sized in the sample. The chain uses TRBV20-1 and TRBJ1-2; D might be TRBD1 (5 bases). The CDR3 has 8 amino acids. Looked up from germline, CDR1 is DFQATT and CDR2 is SNEGSKA (reference sequence). The CDR3 region is CRAGGYTF. The DNA for the CDR3 is TGCAGGGCAGGGGGCTACACCTTC.

This clone was observed a handful of times. The chain has TRBV9 and TRBJ1-2; no definite D call. The CDR3 spans 12 residues. Trimming took off 0 bases at V and 8 bases at J, with 8 bases between the two ends. Germline V gene data show CDR1 as SGDLS and CDR2 as YYNGEE. Here the CDR3 reads CASSVDGVGYTF. The CDR3 DNA sequence: TGTGCCAGCAGCGTAGATGGGGTCGGCTACACCTTC. Supplemented by reference TRBV9 and TRBJ1-2, the full variable domain reads DSGVTQTPKHLITATGQRVTLRCSPRSGDLSVYWYQQSLDQGLQFLIQYYNGEERAKGNILERFSAQQFPDLHSELNLSSLELGDSALYFCASSVDGVGYTFGSGTRLTVV.

This clone was seen a handful of times. The V and J genes are TRBV5-1 and TRBJ1-2; tentatively, D is TRBD1 (6 bases). Deletions cut 1 base from V and 1 base from J, with 8 bases between. Germline V CDR1 and CDR2: SGHRS, YFSETQ. CDR3 length equals 14 residues. The CDR3 region is CASSLLRGNYGYTF. In DNA form, the CDR3 reads TGCGCCAGCAGCTTGCTCAGGGGTAACTATGGCTACACCTTC.

This clone occurred many times. The chain employs TRBV21-1 and TRBJ2-7; the D call TRBD1 from the table was never checked on the DNA. TRBV21-1 is recorded as a pseudogene. This CDR3 comprises 18 residues. The CDR3 reads CASSKGGQGTGPPYEQYF. The CDR3 DNA is TGTGCCAGCAGCAAAGGGGGGCAGGGGACAGGCCCTCCCTACGAGCAGTACTTC.

The sample holds many counts of this clone. The chain joins TRBV4-3 to TRBJ1-2, with TRBD1 as a possible D gene (5 bases). V shed 4 bases and J shed 4 bases, with 13 bases lying between them. Germline lookup yields CDR1 LGHNA and CDR2 YSLEER. The CDR3 spans 14 residues. CDR3 nucleotides: TGCGCCAGCAGCCTTGGAGGGGAAGGCTATGGCTACACCTTC. It encodes CASSLGGEGYGYTF.

The chain carries TRBV6-5 and TRBJ2-7; perhaps TRBD1 as D (6 bases). Per germline, CDR1 MNHEY and CDR2 SVGAGI. The CDR3 sequence is 13 residues long. V lost 6 bases and J 8 bases, leaving 17 bases between the germline ends. The CDR3 nucleotides are TGTGCCAGCAGCAACAGACAGGCCTTGAAGCAGTACTTC. Translating gives CASSNRQALKQYF.

The V call is TRBV5-4, the J call TRBJ1-6; the D gene is possibly TRBD1 (5 bases). The V end was cut by 0 bases, the J end by 3 bases, with 7 bases between. The germline V gene encodes CDR1 SGHNT and CDR2 YYREEE (reference sequence). This CDR3 contains 15 residues. The CDR3 protein is CASSLAGDYNSPLHF. The DNA for the CDR3 is TGTGCCAGCAGCTTGGCGGGGGACTATAATTCACCCCTCCACTTT.